The rows below give T cell receptor beta chains drawn from one sample of a study of blood T cell repertoires in COVID-19. The method was immunoSEQ multiplex PCR; TCRdb's version includes in-frame clones alone and lacks a portion of them. The data show approximately 190,000 clones, about 80% seen once. Source material: peripheral blood. The receptors originated from a woman aged 60-75 years with COVID-19, enrolled during active disease. Each CDR3 is given with its conserved first and last residue. A D gene is named only where the DNA matches it firmly. Size is stated for part of the rows, as once, few or many counts, or as a class when the clone is expanded.

j_call	clone_size	v_call	d_call	cdr3_aa	cdr3_nt
TRBJ1-6	-	TRBV5-4	-	CASSLQGYNSPLHF	TGTGCCAGCAGCTTACAGGGTTATAATTCACCCCTCCACTTT
TRBJ1-5	once	TRBV6-5	-	CASGRGGNQPQHF	TGTGCCAGCGGACGCGGGGGCAATCAGCCCCAGCATTTT
TRBJ1-1	-	TRBV3-1/TRBV3-2	-	CASSQDLGLTEAFF	TGTGCCAGCAGCCAAGACCTGGGGCTCACTGAAGCTTTCTTT
TRBJ1-1	-	TRBV6-1	-	CASSEVRGTEAFF	TGTGCCAGCAGTGAGGTCCGGGGCACTGAAGCTTTCTTT
TRBJ2-2	-	TRBV7-3	TRBD2	CASSLRASSGAGELFF	TGTGCCAGCAGCTTAAGGGCGTCTAGCGGGGCCGGGGAGCTGTTTTTT
TRBJ2-2	-	TRBV28	-	CASSPGLPLGELFF	TGTGCCAGCAGTCCAGGACTTCCCCTGGGGGAGCTGTTTTTT
TRBJ2-2	-	TRBV7-6	TRBD1	CASSSGQFGELFF	TGTGCCAGCAGCTCGGGACAGTTCGGGGAGCTGTTTTTT
TRBJ2-7	-	TRBV9	TRBD2	CASSAKTSGPYEQYF	TGTGCCAGCAGCGCCAAGACTAGCGGACCCTACGAGCAGTACTTC
TRBJ2-7	-	TRBV3-1/TRBV3-2	TRBD2	CASSLAPSGSYEQYF	TGTGCCAGCAGCCTTGCCCCTAGCGGGAGTTACGAGCAGTACTTC
TRBJ2-6	-	TRBV18	-	CASSPTENVLTF	TGTGCCAGCTCACCAACAGAGAACGTCCTGACTTTC
TRBJ1-4	few	TRBV28	-	CASSFSQVTNEKLFF	TGTGCCAGCAGTTTCAGCCAGGTGACAAATGAAAAACTGTTTTTT
TRBJ1-5	few	TRBV6-5	-	CASSPEQVNQPQHF	TGTGCCAGCAGTCCAGAGCAGGTTAATCAGCCCCAGCATTTT
TRBJ1-1	once	TRBV5-1	-	CASRPHISGESEAFF	TGCGCCAGCAGGCCTCATATTTCAGGGGAGTCTGAAGCTTTCTTT
TRBJ2-5	-	TRBV18	-	CASSPPGGGGMEQETQYF	TGTGCCAGCTCACCACCGGGGGGAGGAGGAATGGAGCAAGAGACCCAGTACTTC
TRBJ2-2	few	TRBV28	TRBD2	CASSLGGLGANTGELFF	TGTGCCAGCAGTTTAGGAGGACTAGGGGCGAACACCGGGGAGCTGTTTTTT
TRBJ2-7	-	TRBV5-6	TRBD2	CASSSSGGAGEQYF	TGTGCCAGCAGCTCAAGCGGAGGAGCGGGGGAGCAGTACTTC
TRBJ1-4	-	TRBV5-8	TRBD1	CASSPPRTGVSPNEKLFF	TGTGCCAGCAGCCCCCCCCGGACAGGGGTGTCACCTAATGAAAAACTGTTTTTT
TRBJ1-2	-	TRBV7-9	-	CASRSDTGNYGYTF	TGTGCCAGCAGATCTGACACGGGAAACTATGGCTACACCTTC
TRBJ2-2	-	TRBV2	TRBD1	CASSRQGANTGELFF	TGTGCCAGCAGCAGACAGGGGGCGAACACCGGGGAGCTGTTTTTT
TRBJ2-1	-	TRBV15	TRBD2	CATSKALAGGDEQFF	TGTGCCACCAGCAAGGCACTAGCGGGAGGAGATGAGCAGTTCTTC
TRBJ1-2	-	TRBV3-1/TRBV3-2	TRBD1	CASSQPDRGRGYTF	TGTGCCAGCAGCCAACCGGACAGGGGTCGGGGCTACACCTTC
TRBJ2-3	-	TRBV9	TRBD1	CASSVVTGDTDTQYF	TGTGCCAGCAGCGTAGTAACAGGGGATACAGATACGCAGTATTTT
TRBJ2-1	-	TRBV6-5	TRBD1	CASSQGAYNEQFF	TGTGCCAGCAGCCAGGGGGCCTACAATGAGCAGTTCTTC
TRBJ2-7	-	TRBV6-5	TRBD2	CASSDSSGSSYEQYF	TGTGCCAGCAGTGACTCTAGCGGGAGCTCCTACGAGCAGTACTTC
TRBJ1-5	-	TRBV11-2	-	CASSLERGPNQPQHF	TGTGCCAGCAGCTTAGAAAGGGGCCCCAATCAGCCCCAGCATTTT
TRBJ2-6	-	TRBV5-1	-	CASSFEGPGANVLTF	TGCGCCAGCAGCTTTGAGGGTCCTGGGGCCAACGTCCTGACTTTC
TRBJ2-2	-	TRBV30	TRBD2	CAWSVARGFPGELFF	TGTGCCTGGAGTGTGGCGCGGGGGTTCCCCGGGGAGCTGTTTTTT
TRBJ1-3	-	TRBV5-1	-	CASSANIGSGNTIYF	TGCGCCAGCAGCGCTAATATTGGCTCTGGAAACACCATATATTTT
TRBJ2-1	-	TRBV5-1	TRBD1	CASSLSLSGTGLGEQFF	TGCGCCAGCAGCTTGTCTCTCTCCGGGACAGGGTTAGGTGAGCAGTTCTTC
TRBJ2-5	-	TRBV9	TRBD2	CASSITERGRSETQYF	TGTGCCAGCAGCATCACAGAGCGCGGGAGGAGTGAGACCCAGTACTTC
TRBJ1-3	-	TRBV2	TRBD1	CASSGLGTGGNTIYF	TGTGCCAGCAGCGGATTAGGGACAGGTGGAAACACCATATATTTT
TRBJ1-1	-	TRBV6-5	-	CASRDAGLVNTEAFF	TGTGCCAGCAGAGACGCGGGGCTCGTGAACACTGAAGCTTTCTTT
TRBJ2-1	few	TRBV6-2/TRBV6-3	TRBD2	CASSWTSGSFNEQFF	TGTGCCAGCAGTTGGACTAGCGGGAGTTTTAATGAGCAGTTCTTC
TRBJ1-5	-	TRBV28	-	CASSLTRRGGNQPQHF	TGTGCCAGCAGTTTAACGAGGAGGGGAGGCAATCAGCCCCAGCATTTT
TRBJ2-2	few	TRBV14	-	CASSPFVANTGELFF	TGTGCCAGCAGCCCATTCGTAGCGAACACCGGGGAGCTGTTTTTT
TRBJ1-4	-	TRBV6-5	-	CASSRDSGRDEKLFF	TGTGCCAGCAGTAGGGACTCCGGCAGGGATGAAAAACTGTTTTTT
TRBJ2-2	-	TRBV19	TRBD2	CASGTSGRAGTGELFF	TGTGCTAGTGGGACTAGCGGGAGGGCCGGCACCGGGGAGCTGTTTTTT
TRBJ2-1	once	TRBV6-6	TRBD2	CASSQRSGGAVSYNEQFF	TGTGCCAGCAGTCAACGTAGCGGGGGCGCTGTCTCCTACAATGAGCAGTTCTTC
TRBJ2-2	-	TRBV14	TRBD2	CASSPSGVIIAGGNTGELFF	TGTGCCAGCAGCCCCTCGGGGGTGATAATAGCGGGAGGCAACACCGGGGAGCTGTTTTTT
TRBJ1-5	-	TRBV30	-	CAWSVGLSNQPQHF	TGTGCCTGGAGTGTGGGACTGAGCAATCAGCCCCAGCATTTT
TRBJ1-5	-	TRBV9	-	CASSVGVGAGNQPQHF	TGTGCCAGCAGCGTAGGTGTGGGGGCCGGCAATCAGCCCCAGCATTTT